These 20 T cell receptor beta chains share one sample of origin, sequenced in a study of cytomegalovirus exposure and HLA in healthy donors. The PCR was carried out with 60 Vbeta primers and 13 Jbeta primers. Profiled with immunoSEQ multiplex PCR; TCRdb holds only in-frame clones, not every one. Of approximately 100,000 clones listed, approximately 64% were seen once; the top ten hold 2.5% to 4%. The sequenced sample consisted of PBMCs. These receptors all stem from a woman in her fifties or sixties in good health and CMV-seronegative.

The chain recombines TRBV28 with TRBJ1-5; D is possibly TRBD1 (6 bases). This CDR3 has 16 amino acids. Germline CDR1 is MDHEN and CDR2 is SYDVKM. Trimming pared 5 bases from V and 4 bases from J, leaving 18 bases between. The CDR3 is CASSPISGDRNQPQHF. DNA for the CDR3: TGTGCCAGCAGTCCAATATCAGGGGATCGGAATCAGCCCCAGCATTTT.

The gene calls are TRBV7-2 and TRBJ2-1; 11 positions agree with TRBD2. Per the germline V gene, CDR1 is SGHTA and CDR2 is FQGNSA. The V segment lost 5 bases and the J segment 10 bases; nucleotides outside the gene matches: 16. The CDR3 length is 17 residues. The CDR3 spells CASSRPRLAGNRLEQFF. Here the CDR3 DNA reads TGTGCCAGCAGCCGCCCCCGACTAGCGGGAAATCGGTTGGAGCAGTTCTTC.

The rearrangement uses TRBV2 and TRBJ2-5; TRBD1 matches at 8 bases. The J call may be wrong; the DNA end is better matched by TRBJ2-7. Per germline, CDR1 SNHLY and CDR2 FYNNEI. The CDR3 length is 13 residues. DNA for the CDR3: TGTGCCAGCACCCAGGGACAGGTCTACGAGCAGTACTTC. Encoded protein: CASTQGQVYEQYF.

The V call is TRBV5-1, the J call TRBJ2-3; TRBD2 aligns across 9 bases. This CDR3 contains 16 residues. V trimming: 3 bases; J trimming: 5 bases; junction bases outside the gene matches: 10. Germline lookup yields CDR1 SGHRS and CDR2 YFSETQ. CDR3 sequence reads: CASSSALAGGKDTQYF. As DNA, the CDR3 is TGCGCCAGCAGCTCTGCTCTGGCGGGGGGGAAAGATACGCAGTATTTT.

The chain has TRBV21-1 and TRBJ1-5; the D call TRBD1 from the table was never checked on the DNA. TRBV21-1 is a listed pseudogene. CDR3 length: 18 residues. The CDR3 sequence is CASSKVDRGISLNQPQHF. CDR3 nucleotide sequence: TGTGCCAGCAGCAAAGTCGACAGGGGGATTAGCCTCAATCAGCCCCAGCATTTT.

In its sample, this clone was seen a few times. The rearrangement links TRBV1 to TRBJ2-7; the table assigns TRBD2, which was not confirmed against the DNA. TRBV1 is noted as a pseudogene. CDR3 length: 16 amino acids. DNA for the CDR3: TGCACCAGCAGCCAAACCGGGGGGCCTGGGGCCTACGAGCAGTACTTC. Residues: CTSSQTGGPGAYEQYF.

The chain is built from TRBV7-9 and TRBJ2-2; D is undetermined. Germline V gives CDR1 SEHNR, CDR2 FQNEAQ (reference sequence). This CDR3 has 12 amino acids. Between the trimmed V and J ends, which lost 9 bases and 0 bases, there was a span of 5 bases. CDR3 protein: CASRANTGELFF. CDR3 DNA sequence: TGTGCCAGTCGCGCGAACACCGGGGAGCTGTTTTTT. The full variable domain, in which reference TRBV7-9 and TRBJ2-2 provide the parts outside the CDR3, is DTGVSQNPRHKITKRGQNVTFRCDPISEHNRLYWYRQTLGQGPEFLTYFQNEAQLEKSRLLSDRFSAERPKGSFSTLEIQRTEQGDSAMYLCASRANTGELFFGEGSRLTVL.

As DNA, the CDR3 is TGTGCCAGCAGTCGTAGCGGTTCTTACAATGAGCAGTTCTTC. It specifies CASSRSGSYNEQFF. This chain uses TRBV28 with TRBJ2-1; the D gene is possibly TRBD2 (6 bases). The length of the CDR3 is 14 residues. The V gene's germline CDR1 is MDHEN and CDR2 SYDVKM. V shed 5 bases and J shed 4 bases, with 12 bases lying between them.

The rearrangement links TRBV19 to TRBJ2-6, with D hard to call. CDR3 length equals 15 residues. Trimming removed 5 bases at V and 3 bases at J, with 11 bases between. The germline gives CDR1 LNHDA, CDR2 SQIVND (reference sequence). CDR3 DNA sequence: TGTGCCAGTAGTCCTCCAGGAATTGGGGCCAACGTCCTGACTTTC. It translates to CASSPPGIGANVLTF.

The CDR3 spells CASSQSWTGLNYGYTF. The CDR3 DNA follows: TGTGCCAGCAGCCAGTCCTGGACAGGTCTTAACTATGGCTACACCTTC. The chain joins TRBV4-2 to TRBJ1-2, with TRBD1 matching 7 bases. Germline V CDR1 and CDR2: LGHNA, YNFKEQ. CDR3 length equals 16 residues. V shed 3 bases and J 1 base; nucleotides not matched to a gene: 8.

The CDR3 loop reads CASTKGRETEAFF. The DNA for the CDR3 is TGTGCCAGCACTAAGGGGAGGGAAACTGAAGCTTTCTTT. The chain joins TRBV2 to TRBJ1-1; a possible D gene is TRBD1 (5 bases). The CDR3 covers 13 residues. V was clipped by 7 bases and J by 5 bases, with 14 bases between them. From germline, CDR1 is SNHLY and CDR2 FYNNEI.

V usage is TRBV4-1 and J usage is TRBJ2-1; possibly TRBD2 for D (7 bases). Germline assignment: CDR1 MGHRA and CDR2 YSYEKL. The CDR3 sequence is 21 residues long. V lost 0 bases, J lost 6 bases, and 30 bases lay in between. The CDR3 nucleotides are TGCGCCAGCAGCCAAGATCGGGGACAAAAGATACGGGGAGGGGTCCTCAATGAGCAGTTCTTC. As protein: CASSQDRGQKIRGGVLNEQFF.

The chain is built from TRBV19 and TRBJ2-7, with TRBD2 as a possible D gene (7 bases). The length of the CDR3 is 14 residues. The V end lost 6 bases, the J end lost 7 bases, and 19 bases lay between the germline ends. Looked up from germline, CDR1 is LNHDA and CDR2 is SQIVND (reference sequence). The CDR3 loop is CASSKGGAPREQYF. CDR3 bases: TGTGCCAGTAGCAAAGGGGGGGCCCCCCGTGAGCAGTACTTC. Full variable domain (missing parts from reference TRBV19 and TRBJ2-7): DGGITQSPKYLFRKEGQNVTLSCEQNLNHDAMYWYRQDPGQGLRLIYYSQIVNDFQKGDIAEGYSVSREKKESFPLTVTSAQKNPTAFYLCASSKGGAPREQYFGPGTRLTVT.

This clone has just a few counts. The chain is built from TRBV5-6 and TRBJ2-1; D gene ambiguous. Trimming shortened V by 4 bases and J by 0 bases, and 14 bases separated the two germline ends. The CDR3 is made up of 16 amino acids. CDR1 is SGHDT and CDR2 is YYEEEE in the germline V gene. The CDR3 bases are TGTGCCAGCAGCCCGGCGATGGGCCTCTCCTACAATGAGCAGTTCTTC. This sequence encodes CASSPAMGLSYNEQFF.

The chain couples TRBV28 to TRBJ1-1; D is ambiguous. The CDR3 sequence is 12 residues long. The V end was cut by 2 bases, the J end by 8 bases, with 9 bases between. Germline CDR1 MDHEN, CDR2 SYDVKM. DNA for the CDR3: TGTGCCAGCAGTTTAAGAACAGTAGAAGCTTTCTTT. It encodes CASSLRTVEAFF.

This CDR3 reads CASSPASAQPQHF. In nucleotides, the CDR3 is TGTGCCAGCTCACCCGCCAGCGCTCAGCCCCAGCATTTT. The rearrangement uses TRBV18 and TRBJ1-5; D gene uncertain. The germline CDR1 and CDR2 sequences are KGHSH and LQKENI. Trimming took 3 bases from V and 6 from J, leaving 9 bases between them. The length of the CDR3 is 13 residues.

J is TRBJ2-2 and V is TRBV19; 9 bases are a match to TRBD2. J was trimmed by 9 bases and V by 8 bases; bases with no gene match: 10. Germline CDR1 reads LNHDA; CDR2 reads SQIVND (reference sequence). The CDR3 is 14 residues long. The CDR3 reads CASGGRGGLRELFF. The CDR3 bases are TGTGCCAGTGGAGGGCGGGGGGGTCTGCGGGAGCTGTTTTTT. The whole variable domain, remainder taken from reference TRBV19 and TRBJ2-2, is DGGITQSPKYLFRKEGQNVTLSCEQNLNHDAMYWYRQDPGQGLRLIYYSQIVNDFQKGDIAEGYSVSREKKESFPLTVTSAQKNPTAFYLCASGGRGGLRELFFGEGSRLTVL.

This sequence joins TRBV5-1 and TRBJ1-1, with 7 bases fitting TRBD1. V lost 3 bases and J lost 7; bases outside the gene matches: 9. This CDR3 is built from 14 residues. Germline CDR1 reads SGHRS; CDR2 reads YFSETQ. CDR3 amino acids: CASSSGQDVDEAFF. In DNA form, the CDR3 reads TGCGCCAGCAGCTCCGGACAGGACGTGGATGAAGCTTTCTTT.

The chain joins TRBV5-1 to TRBJ2-3; TRBD1 might be the D (5 bases). The CDR3 totals 16 residues. V lost 1 base to trimming and J lost 2 bases, with 14 bases between them. The germline V gene encodes CDR1 SGHRS and CDR2 YFSETQ. The CDR3 sequence: CASSLSQGPVTDTQYF. The DNA for the CDR3 is TGCGCCAGCAGCTTGTCCCAGGGCCCGGTCACAGATACGCAGTATTTT.

This clone has more than one count but fewer than ten. The V and J genes are TRBV7-2 and TRBJ2-3; 8 bases line up with TRBD2. V trimming: 1 base; J trimming: 11 bases; junction bases outside the gene matches: 8. The CDR3 runs 14 residues. The germline V gene encodes CDR1 SGHTA and CDR2 FQGNSA. CDR3 nucleotides: TGTGCCAGCAGCTTAGGAATGGTCAGCGGGAGGCAGTATTTT. Translated, it gives CASSLGMVSGRQYF.